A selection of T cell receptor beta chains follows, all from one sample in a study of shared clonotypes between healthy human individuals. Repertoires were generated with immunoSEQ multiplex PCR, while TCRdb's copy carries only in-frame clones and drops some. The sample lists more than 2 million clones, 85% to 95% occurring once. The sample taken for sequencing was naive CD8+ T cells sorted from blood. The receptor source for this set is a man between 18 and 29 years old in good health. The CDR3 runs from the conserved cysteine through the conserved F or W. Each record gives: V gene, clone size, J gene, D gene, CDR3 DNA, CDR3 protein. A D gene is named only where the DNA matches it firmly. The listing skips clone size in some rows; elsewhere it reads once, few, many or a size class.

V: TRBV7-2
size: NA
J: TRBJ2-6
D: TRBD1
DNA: TGTGCCAGCAGCTTAGTACAGGGGGAATTGCTATCTGGGGCCAACGTCCTGACTTTC
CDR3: CASSLVQGELLSGANVLTF

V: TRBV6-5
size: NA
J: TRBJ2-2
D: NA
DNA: TGTGCCAGCACCGACTCATCAGGAGGCGCGAGGGAGCTGTTTTTT
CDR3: CASTDSSGGARELFF

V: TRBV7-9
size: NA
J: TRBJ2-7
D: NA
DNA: TGTGCCAGCAGCTTTATTCCAGGGTCGGGCGAGCAGTACTTC
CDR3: CASSFIPGSGEQYF

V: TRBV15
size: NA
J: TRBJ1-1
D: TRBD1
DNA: TGTGCCACCAGCAGATTAGACCAGGGGGCTGGGACTGAAGCTTTCTTT
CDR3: CATSRLDQGAGTEAFF

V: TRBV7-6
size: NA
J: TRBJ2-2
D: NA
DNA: TGTGCCAGCAGCTTGTACAAGAACACCGGGGAGCTGTTTTTT
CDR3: CASSLYKNTGELFF

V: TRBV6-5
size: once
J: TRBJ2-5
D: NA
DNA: TGTGCCAGCAGTTGGGGACGTACTCAAGAGACCCAGTACTTC
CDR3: CASSWGRTQETQYF

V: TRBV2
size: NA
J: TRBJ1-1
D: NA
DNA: TGTGCCAGCAGTGAAGGGGGAGTGAACACTGAAGCTTTCTTT
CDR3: CASSEGGVNTEAFF

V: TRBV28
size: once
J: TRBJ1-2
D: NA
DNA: TGTGCCAGCAGCCCCCGCCTGTACTATGGCTACACCTTC
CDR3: CASSPRLYYGYTF

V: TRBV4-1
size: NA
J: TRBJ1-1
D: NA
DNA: TGCGCCAGCAGTAGGGACCTCGGGGGCACTGAAGCTTTCTTT
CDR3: CASSRDLGGTEAFF

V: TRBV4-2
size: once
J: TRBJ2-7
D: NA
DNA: TGTGCCAGCAGCCAAGAGTCGAACAGCTACGAGCAGTACTTC
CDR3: CASSQESNSYEQYF

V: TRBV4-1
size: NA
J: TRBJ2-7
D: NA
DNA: TGCGCCAGCAGCCAAGTGCCGGGGGCTTCCTACGAGCAGTACTTC
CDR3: CASSQVPGASYEQYF

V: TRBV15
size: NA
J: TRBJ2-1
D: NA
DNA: TGTGCCACCAGCAGAGTAGGACAGACCAGCAATGAGCAGTTCTTC
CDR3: CATSRVGQTSNEQFF

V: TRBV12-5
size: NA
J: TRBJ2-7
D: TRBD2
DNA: TGTGCTAGTGGTTTGGGTGCTAGCGGATCCTACGAGCAGTACTTC
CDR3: CASGLGASGSYEQYF

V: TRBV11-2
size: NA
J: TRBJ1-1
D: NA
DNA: TGTGCCAGCAGCTTAGATCCGGGGGGAAACACTGAAGCTTTCTTT
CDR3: CASSLDPGGNTEAFF

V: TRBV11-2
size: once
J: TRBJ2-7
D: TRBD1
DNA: TGTGCCAGCAGCTCCCCCTCGACCGGGACAGTAACCTACGAGCAGTACTTC
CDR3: CASSSPSTGTVTYEQYF

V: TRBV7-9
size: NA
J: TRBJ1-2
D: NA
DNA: TGTGCCAGCAGCCCCGCGGGACACAGCCTGACCCTGCTCTATGGCTACACCTTC
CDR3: CASSPAGHSLTLLYGYTF